A selection of T cell receptor beta chains follows, all from one sample in a study of PD-1 blockade in classical Hodgkin lymphoma. Profiled with immunoSEQ multiplex PCR; TCRdb holds only in-frame clones, not every one. The repertoire holds 35,000 or so clones, with approximately 82% as singletons. The source was peripheral blood mononuclear cells (PBMCs), collected before the second cycle of nivolumab. The receptor source for this set is a human donor with classical Hodgkin lymphoma. Each CDR3 is given with its conserved first and last residue.

cdr3_aa cdr3_length v_call
CASSLAGLEKETQYF 15 TRBV5-4
CASSRSSGEQYF 12 TRBV7-9
CASSYTANTEAFF 13 TRBV7-2
CASSVVALVAGGRDTDTQYF 20 TRBV9
CASSPAGNQETQYF 14 TRBV18
CASSIGYRNTEAFF 14 TRBV19
CASSWTGDNYGYTF 14 TRBV19
CASSSGQAGANVLTF 15 TRBV5-4
CASSEGTSDSPLHF 14 TRBV2
CASSLGGYEAFF 12 TRBV5-6
CASSLKSGGADTQYF 15 TRBV5-1
CASSLAGSEQYF 12 TRBV7-6
CASSPGASTDTQYF 14 TRBV18
CASSLQGQGALLGPLHF 17 TRBV18
CASSLAGQGHTQYF 14 TRBV7-2
CASSERGQASGGYTF 15 TRBV2
CASSSQLEAGATYEQYF 17 TRBV5-5
CASSEQAGNEQFF 13 TRBV2
CASSLALAGANVLTF 15 TRBV5-4
CASSQIWTEAFF 12 TRBV11-2
CASSPPGGLAGGRSEQFF 18 TRBV5-4
CASTSTNGMRETQYF 15 TRBV6-9
CASSQSLGEQETQYF 15 TRBV4-3